This TCR beta chain was identified in a study of radiation and T cells in renal cell carcinoma. Assay used: immunoSEQ multiplex PCR; TCRdb lists only in-frame clones, some missing. The table records about 130,000 clones, 81% of them present only once. This clone has a handful of counts. Germline CDR1 reads LGHNA; CDR2 reads YNFKEQ. V was shortened by 1 base and J by 8 bases, with 17 bases between the two germline ends. The CDR3 sequence is 15 residues long. This sample's time point: blood 2 weeks post-SBRT. Regarding treatment: 15 Gy SBRT to primary tumor, nephrectomy 4 weeks later. Clear cell pathology was present in this patient's renal cell carcinoma.

The input for sequencing was blood, taken from a patient whose treatment included radiotherapy and nephrectomy. The chain uses TRBV4-2 and TRBJ1-1, with D hard to call. This TCR was sampled from a man aged 50-60 years with renal cell carcinoma. Here the CDR3 reads CASSQGVVGSSEAFF. The CDR3 DNA is TGTGCCAGCAGCCAAGGGGTCGTAGGGTCAAGCGAAGCTTTCTTT.